What follows are 4 T cell receptor beta chains derived from one specimen sequenced in a study of blood T cell repertoires in COVID-19. The method was immunoSEQ multiplex PCR; TCRdb's version includes in-frame clones alone and lacks a portion of them. The sample consists of more than 85,000 clones, roughly 87% of them appearing once. Sequencing was performed on peripheral blood. These receptors all stem from a human donor in a cohort sampled during active COVID-19.

J is TRBJ2-2 and V is TRBV7-3; 8 nucleotides align to TRBD1. V lost 0 bases and J lost 5; bases outside the gene matches: 5. This CDR3 has 16 amino acids. CDR1 and CDR2 (germline): SGHTA, FQGTGA. This chain's CDR3 is CASSLTAWDRTGELFF. The CDR3 coding sequence is TGTGCCAGCAGCTTAACTGCCTGGGACAGGACCGGGGAGCTGTTTTTT.

This chain connects TRBV7-8 to TRBJ2-1; TRBD2 matches 10 bases. Germline-derived CDR1 and CDR2 are SGHVS and FQNEAQ. Trimming at V came to 0 bases and at J to 4 bases, leaving 9 bases not matched to a gene. CDR3 length: 18 amino acids. The CDR3 region is CASSLAHQRGGPYNEQFF. The CDR3 DNA reads as TGTGCCAGCAGCTTAGCGCATCAGCGGGGGGGCCCTTACAATGAGCAGTTCTTC. Filled out from reference TRBV7-8 and TRBJ2-1, the complete variable domain reads GAGVSQSPRYKVAKRGQDVALRCDPISGHVSLFWYQQALGQGPEFLTYFQNEAQLDKSGLPSDRFFAERPEGSVSTLKIQRTQQEDSAVYLCASSLAHQRGGPYNEQFFGPGTRLTVL.

The chain uses TRBV29-1 and TRBJ2-7, with D possibly TRBD1 on 5 matching bases. V lost 4 bases and J 3 bases, leaving 16 bases between the germline ends. The germline V gene encodes CDR1 SQVTM and CDR2 ANQGSEA. The CDR3 covers 14 residues. CDR3: CSVVQGNAIYEQYF. For the CDR3, the DNA is TGCAGCGTTGTCCAGGGCAACGCTATCTACGAGCAGTACTTC.

The V gene is TRBV4-1, the J gene TRBJ1-4; D not resolved. The CDR3 has 15 amino acids. Germline lookup yields CDR1 MGHRA and CDR2 YSYEKL. Trimming pared 0 bases from V and 0 bases from J, leaving 5 bases between. CDR3 sequence: CASSQEFATNEKLFF. The CDR3 nucleotides are TGCGCCAGCAGCCAAGAATTCGCAACTAATGAAAAACTGTTTTTT.